Listed below are T cell receptor beta chains from one sample, sequenced in a study of T cell changes during pregnancy in multiple sclerosis. Measured with immunoSEQ multiplex PCR; TCRdb has only the in-frame clones, and not every one. The data show about 110,000 clones, 85% to 95% seen once. This material consisted of peripheral blood, taken after pregnancy. The receptor set was obtained from a female donor with multiple sclerosis, enrolled in a pregnancy study. Both conserved end residues are part of each CDR3. D genes are given only for firm matches. Not every row has a clone size; where given, it reads once, few, many or a size class.

j_call d_call clone_size v_call cdr3_aa cdr3_nt
TRBJ2-2 . . TRBV7-6 CASSRVGEPNTGELFF TGTGCCAGCAGCCGGGTCGGGGAACCGAACACCGGGGAGCTGTTTTTT
TRBJ2-7 . . TRBV27 CATRGYGERPTYEQYF TGTGCCACCCGGGGTTACGGTGAGCGCCCGACCTACGAGCAGTACTTC
TRBJ1-1 TRBD1 . TRBV4-2 CASSHGQAEAFF TGTGCCAGCAGCCATGGACAGGCTGAAGCTTTCTTT
TRBJ2-4 . . TRBV2 CASSALRNIQYF TGTGCCAGCAGTGCCCTTAGAAACATTCAGTACTTC
TRBJ1-1 . . TRBV7-2 CASSSSNFQGFTEAFF TGTGCCAGCAGCTCCTCGAATTTTCAGGGGTTCACTGAAGCTTTCTTT
TRBJ2-1 . few TRBV19 CASSIRPVTRNEQFF TGTGCCAGTAGTATCCGACCAGTGACTAGGAATGAGCAGTTCTTC
TRBJ1-1 . . TRBV30 CAWSEGLGITEAFF TGTGCCTGGAGTGAAGGACTCGGAATCACTGAAGCTTTCTTT
TRBJ2-7 TRBD1 . TRBV5-6 CASSSGTGVGGEQYF TGTGCCAGCAGCTCCGGGACAGGGGTTGGGGGCGAGCAGTACTTC
TRBJ2-1 TRBD2 . TRBV11-3 CASSPSSGGRGGEQFF TGTGCCAGCAGCCCTTCTAGCGGGGGACGTGGGGGCGAGCAGTTCTTC
TRBJ2-1 TRBD1 . TRBV5-6 CASKGARAGDEQFF TGTGCCAGCAAGGGGGCCAGGGCGGGTGATGAGCAGTTCTTC
TRBJ2-7 TRBD1 . TRBV2 CASSGQGQLSYEQYF TGTGCCAGCAGTGGCCAGGGACAGCTCTCCTACGAGCAGTACTTC
TRBJ2-5 . . TRBV7-9 CASSFQMYQETQYF TGTGCCAGCAGCTTCCAAATGTACCAAGAGACCCAGTACTTC
TRBJ2-1 . . TRBV15 CATSTLQGNGDEQFF TGTGCCACCAGCACCCTTCAGGGGAACGGGGATGAGCAGTTCTTC
TRBJ2-2 TRBD2 . TRBV4-2 CASSQDELAGAGELFF TGTGCCAGCAGCCAAGATGAGCTAGCGGGGGCCGGGGAGCTGTTTTTT
TRBJ2-5 . . TRBV5-6 CASSSLPPIQETQYF TGTGCCAGCAGCTCCCTACCCCCGATCCAAGAGACCCAGTACTTC
TRBJ1-1 TRBD1 . TRBV19 CASRDRDTEAFF TGTGCCTCCCGGGACAGGGACACTGAAGCTTTCTTT
TRBJ1-1 . . TRBV27 CASSRPWAPNTEAFF TGTGCCAGCAGTCGACCTTGGGCCCCGAACACTGAAGCTTTCTTT
TRBJ2-1 TRBD2 . TRBV9 CASSAGGANEQFF TGTGCCAGTTCGGCGGGGGGCGCGAATGAGCAGTTCTTC
TRBJ1-2 . . TRBV2 CASSEGPGTNYGYTF TGTGCCAGCAGTGAAGGTCCGGGAACTAACTATGGCTACACCTTC
TRBJ2-1 TRBD1 . TRBV19 CASNAGGRNEQFF TGTGCCAGTAACGCAGGGGGCAGGAATGAGCAGTTCTTC
TRBJ1-1 . . TRBV28 CASSFSLLHTEAFF TGTGCCAGCAGTTTTTCACTGCTGCACACTGAAGCTTTCTTT
TRBJ1-6 . once TRBV7-6 CASSLASDNSPLHF TGTGCCAGCAGCTTGGCCAGCGATAATTCACCCCTCCACTTT
TRBJ1-2 . . TRBV6-1 CASSTDRFAAYGYTF TGTGCCAGCAGTACCGACAGGTTTGCCGCATATGGCTACACCTTC
TRBJ1-2 . . TRBV30 CAWSAGFGNYGYTF TGTGCCTGGAGTGCAGGGTTTGGTAACTATGGCTACACCTTC
TRBJ1-5 . . TRBV2 CASSPGVAGPNQPQHF TGTGCCAGCAGCCCCGGTGTGGCAGGGCCTAATCAGCCCCAGCATTTT
TRBJ2-1 TRBD2 . TRBV12-5 CASGYSASGRPGEQFF TGTGCTAGTGGCTACAGTGCTAGCGGGCGGCCAGGTGAGCAGTTCTTC
TRBJ2-3 . . TRBV13 CASSLRESVLGDTQYF TGTGCCAGCAGCCTCCGGGAGTCAGTTCTGGGAGATACGCAGTATTTT
TRBJ1-3 . . TRBV30 CAWGKGGQSSGNTIYF TGTGCCTGGGGTAAAGGAGGGCAGAGCTCTGGAAACACCATATATTTT
TRBJ2-5 TRBD1 . TRBV4-2 CASSQEYRGRETQYF TGTGCCAGCAGCCAAGAGTACAGGGGGCGGGAGACCCAGTACTTC